The 18 T cell receptor beta chains presented below share a single source sample, sequenced in a study of T cells in Graves' hyperthyroidism and ophthalmopathy (dated by TCRdb to about 2019). The library was made by multiplex PCR. Reads for this sample came from an Illumina HiSeq 2000. The TCR beta CDR3 regions were amplified from the RNA transcripts. The first round of RT-PCR for the TCR CDR3 was performed with the HTBI primer set and the Qiagen OneStep RT-PCR kit. TCRdb handled the public reads itself, with Q25 trimming in fastp and clone calling in MiXCR, and kept productive beta chains. Each entry is one CDR3 protein sequence, shown with its most common DNA and genes. This sample comprises about 720,000 distinct CDR3 sequences, under 20% of them detected only once. About a sixth of the sample belongs to the ten largest clones. Sample: blood. The receptors come from a woman aged 45-65 years with Graves' hyperthyroidism that later progressed to Graves' ophthalmopathy.

There are many counts of this clonotype. V usage is TRBV12-3 or TRBV12-4 and J usage is TRBJ1-1, with D tentatively TRBD1 (6 bases). Trimming left V 6 bases short and J 1 base short, with 9 bases between. The CDR3 spans 13 residues. CDR3 in DNA: TGTGCCAGCAGCGTCAGGGGGAACACTGAAGCTTTCTTT. As protein: CASSVRGNTEAFF.

The chain carries TRBV20-1 and TRBJ2-7; D is tentatively TRBD1 or TRBD2 (5 bases each). Germline-derived CDR1 and CDR2 are DFQATT and SNEGSKA (reference sequence). The V gene lost 6 bases and the J gene lost 1 base, with 13 bases spanning the gap. This CDR3 has 13 amino acids. CDR3 protein: CSAEGPQSYEQYF. CDR3 sequence (DNA): TGCAGTGCCGAGGGACCGCAATCCTACGAGCAGTACTTC.

This clonotype showed up just a few times. The chain links TRBV27 to TRBJ1-2, with D possibly being TRBD1 (5 bases). CDR1 and CDR2 (germline): MNHEY, SMNVEV (reference sequence). This CDR3 region has 17 residues. V dropped 0 bases and J dropped 0 bases, with 14 bases sitting between them. CDR3 amino acids: CASSLSGTTMANYGYTF. CDR3 DNA: TGTGCCAGCAGTTTATCGGGGACTACGATGGCTAACTATGGCTACACCTTC.

The CDR3 reads CASNPGGGTQYF. CDR3 sequence (DNA): TGTGCCAGCAACCCCGGGGGGGGTACGCAGTATTTT. V usage is TRBV11-2 and J usage is TRBJ2-3, with 8 bases aligning to TRBD2. Trimming removed 7 bases from V and 8 bases from J; junction bases left unmatched: 5. CDR3 size: 12 residues. CDR1 is SGHAT and CDR2 is FQNNGV in the germline V gene. The whole variable domain, filled in from reference TRBV11-2 and TRBJ2-3, reads EAGVAQSPRYKIIEKRQSVAFWCNPISGHATLYWYQQILGQGPKLLIQFQNNGVVDDSQLPKDRFSAERLKGVDSTLKIQPAKLEDSAVYLCASNPGGGTQYFGPGTRLTVL.

This clonotype showed up just a few times. J is TRBJ1-6 and V is TRBV30; TRBD1 matches 9 bases. The germline gives CDR1 GTSNPN, CDR2 SVGIG (reference sequence). There are 17 residues in the CDR3. V dropped 4 bases and J dropped 0; count of bases not matched to a gene: 7. The CDR3 bases are TGTGCCTGGACCTCGGGACAGGGCCTCTCCTATAATTCACCCCTCCACTTT. Its protein is CAWTSGQGLSYNSPLHF.

This clonotype has just a few counts. The chain employs TRBV7-9 and TRBJ2-1, with D unclear. Trimming cost V 6 bases and J 0 bases, with 9 bases left between them. Germline CDR1 is SEHNR and CDR2 is FQNEAQ (reference sequence). There are 14 residues in the CDR3. CDR3 loop: CASSFSASYNEQFF. The CDR3, as DNA: TGTGCCAGCAGTTTCTCCGCCTCCTACAATGAGCAGTTCTTC.

The chain uses TRBV4-1 and TRBJ1-1, with no clear D. The germline gives CDR1 MGHRA, CDR2 YSYEKL. This CDR3 comprises 17 residues. The V gene lost 0 bases and the J gene lost 0 bases, with 14 bases spanning the gap. For the CDR3, the DNA is TGCGCCAGCAGCCAAGATACGACACCCGAGATGAACACTGAAGCTTTCTTT. It codes for CASSQDTTPEMNTEAFF.

The chain uses TRBV30 and TRBJ2-3; a possible D gene is TRBD2 (6 bases). In germline, CDR1 is GTSNPN, CDR2 SVGIG (reference sequence). The CDR3 runs to 12 residues. With 2 bases removed from V and 9 bases from J, the gap between germline ends came to 12 bases. CDR3 DNA sequence: TGTGCCTGGAGTTCGTTAGCGGTCACGCAGTATTTT. Protein sequence: CAWSSLAVTQYF.

Note on this clonotype: Being one base from a much bigger clone, this may be a read error. The chain has TRBV3-1 and TRBJ1-6, with no clear D. This CDR3 has 14 amino acids. In germline, CDR1 is LGHDT, CDR2 YNNKEL (reference sequence). The CDR3 DNA reads TGTGTCAGCAGCCAGGACTGGTATAATTCACCCCTCCACTTT. Its translation is CVSSQDWYNSPLHF.

The chain couples TRBV7-9 to TRBJ2-5, with TRBD1 as a possible D gene (5 bases). Trimming took 2 bases from V and 5 from J, leaving 12 bases between them. The CDR3 is 14 residues long. Germline V lookup: CDR1 SEHNR, CDR2 FQNEAQ (reference sequence). The CDR3 is CASSLMGRVETQYF. The CDR3, as DNA: TGTGCCAGCAGCTTAATGGGCAGGGTGGAGACCCAGTACTTC.

In its sample, this clonotype was seen a few times. The chain uses TRBV10-2 and TRBJ1-6, with 9 nucleotides matching TRBD1. V was pared by 1 base and J by 10 bases, with 11 bases of the junction left unmatched. The CDR3 contains 17 residues. Per germline, CDR1 WSHSY and CDR2 SAAADI. DNA of the CDR3: TGCGCCAGCAGTGAGTACCCTCCGGGACAGGGTGGCTCACCCCTCCACTTT. This gives the protein CASSEYPPGQGGSPLHF.

This clonotype showed up many times. V usage is TRBV7-8 and J usage is TRBJ1-1, with D possibly matching TRBD1 (6 bases). The CDR3 has 15 residues. The germline V and J ends were trimmed by 5 bases and 3 bases, with 16 bases remaining between them. Germline values: CDR1 SGHVS, CDR2 FQNEAQ. CDR3 nucleotide sequence: TGTGCCAGCAGCACCTTTGGGGGCCGAGACACTGAAGCTTTCTTT. Translating gives CASSTFGGRDTEAFF.

This clonotype occurred many times. The gene calls are TRBV2 and TRBJ2-7; unclear D gene. Germline lookup yields CDR1 SNHLY and CDR2 FYNNEI. CDR3 length equals 12 residues. The V end was cut by 7 bases, the J end by 4 bases, with 11 bases between. The CDR3 loop is CASIQGAYEQYF. CDR3 bases: TGTGCCAGCATCCAAGGCGCATACGAGCAGTACTTC.

The chain is built from TRBV6-1 and TRBJ2-2; D is unresolved. From germline, CDR1 is MNHNS and CDR2 SASEGT. The V and J ends lost 5 bases and 4 bases respectively, with 14 bases between them. The CDR3 covers 15 residues. DNA of the CDR3: TGTGCCAGCAGTTCCAATAATTTGGGCACCGGGGAGCTGTTTTTT. It codes for CASSSNNLGTGELFF.

The table lists this clonotype with a few counts. The CDR3 DNA is TGTGCCACCAGCAGGGGACTAGCTGGGTCGTCCTACAATGAGCAGTTCTTC. Translation: CATSRGLAGSSYNEQFF. This chain joins TRBV15 and TRBJ2-1, with TRBD2 identical over 9 bases. This CDR3 has 17 residues. CDR1 and CDR2 from the germline V gene are LNHNV and YYDKDF (reference sequence). J gave up 1 base and V 3 bases, and 7 bases lay outside the gene matches.

The gene calls are TRBV7-2 and TRBJ1-5; perhaps TRBD1 as D (5 bases). CDR1 is SGHTA, CDR2 FQGNSA, per germline. The CDR3 has 15 residues. With 5 bases removed from V and 0 bases from J, the gap between germline ends came to 11 bases. CDR3 residues: CASSPLRGSNQPQHF. Written as DNA, the CDR3 is TGTGCCAGCAGCCCTCTAAGGGGTAGCAATCAGCCCCAGCATTTT.

The V gene is TRBV12-3 or TRBV12-4, the J gene TRBJ1-4, with D unclear. Trimming took off 3 bases at V and 5 bases at J, with 13 bases between the two ends. The CDR3 extends over 15 amino acids. For the CDR3, the DNA is TGTGCCAGCAGTTTTCTACAAGGGAGAAATGAAAAACTGTTTTTT. Translating it yields CASSFLQGRNEKLFF.

V gene TRBV19 combines with J gene TRBJ2-2, with D possibly matching TRBD2 (6 bases). Germline values: CDR1 LNHDA, CDR2 SQIVND (reference sequence). The CDR3 runs 15 residues. V was clipped by 4 bases and J by 7 bases, with 16 bases between them. CDR3 protein: CASSTRQYGGGELFF. CDR3 nucleotide sequence: TGTGCCAGTAGTACCAGGCAATACGGGGGCGGGGAGCTGTTTTTT.